This TCR beta chain was retrieved from a study of shared clonotypes between healthy human individuals. Study-wide results and caveats: Genetic and exposure-history diversity was limited by the small donor number.

Combining CD45RO+ cells with CCR7-negative CD45RA+ TemRA cells gave CD8 memory. Trimming removed 0 bases from V and 3 bases from J; junction bases left unmatched: 4. The CDR3 consists of 15 residues. Germline assignment: CDR1 LNHNV and CDR2 YYDKDF (reference sequence). Per the study methods: Junction-only sequences without quality scores came from ImmunoSEQ, so filtering differed. Method: immunoSEQ multiplex PCR; TCRdb's copy keeps in-frame clones and lacks some. The DNA gave D and trimming, while V, J and clone size come from that table. Of about 79,000 clones in the sample, 50% to 70% were seen once. This clone showed up many times. The antigen remains undetermined.

This chain links TRBV15 with TRBJ2-7; 8 nucleotides agree with TRBD2. The receptor's source is a man aged 25-45 years in good health. The source material was memory CD8+ T cells sorted from blood. Indicated subset: CD45RO+ cells pooled with CCR7-negative TemRA cells. CDR3 DNA: TGTGCCACCAGCAGAGATCGGCTAGCGGGCTACGAGCAGTACTTC. As protein: CATSRDRLAGYEQYF.